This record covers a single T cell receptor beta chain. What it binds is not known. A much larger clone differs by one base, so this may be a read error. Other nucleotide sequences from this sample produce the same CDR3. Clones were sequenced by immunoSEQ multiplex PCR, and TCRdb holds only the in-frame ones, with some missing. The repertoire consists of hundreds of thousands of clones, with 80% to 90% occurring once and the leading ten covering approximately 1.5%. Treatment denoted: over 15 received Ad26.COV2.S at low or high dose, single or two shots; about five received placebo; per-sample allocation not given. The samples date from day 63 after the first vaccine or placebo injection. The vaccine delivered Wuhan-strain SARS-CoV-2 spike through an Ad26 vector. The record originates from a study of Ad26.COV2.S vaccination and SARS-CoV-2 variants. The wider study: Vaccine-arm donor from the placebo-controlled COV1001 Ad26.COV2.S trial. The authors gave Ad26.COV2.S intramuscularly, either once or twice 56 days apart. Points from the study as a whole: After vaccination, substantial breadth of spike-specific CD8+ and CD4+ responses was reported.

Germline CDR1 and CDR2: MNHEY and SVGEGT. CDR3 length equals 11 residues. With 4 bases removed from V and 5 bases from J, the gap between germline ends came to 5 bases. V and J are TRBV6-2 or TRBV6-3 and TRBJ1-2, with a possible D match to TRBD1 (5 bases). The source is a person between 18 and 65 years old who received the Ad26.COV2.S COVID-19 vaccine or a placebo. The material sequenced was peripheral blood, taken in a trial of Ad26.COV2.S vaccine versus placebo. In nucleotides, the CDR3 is TGTGCCAGCAGTTCAGGGTATGGCTACACCTTC. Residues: CASSSGYGYTF.